The 16 T cell receptor beta chains in this list originate from one sample, sequenced in a study of blood T cell repertoires in COVID-19 (dated by TCRdb to the early 2020s). Libraries were made using the immunoSEQ multiplex PCR assay. This immuneACCESS table, as held by TCRdb, lists in-frame sequences with V and J called but not all clones. Of the missing ones, under half trace to an unresolved V gene in checked studies; the others have no known cause. Present in this sample are about 140,000 clones, roughly four fifths of which were seen just once. The top ten clonotypes cover less than 4.5% of the sample. Sequencing was performed on peripheral blood. Receptors were obtained from a woman over 75 with acute or convalescent COVID-19.

The chain employs TRBV28 and TRBJ2-7; D possibly corresponds to TRBD2 (6 bases). V was shortened by 5 bases and J by 6 bases, with 17 bases between the two germline ends. Germline CDR1 is MDHEN and CDR2 is SYDVKM. This CDR3 region has 14 residues. Here the CDR3 reads CASSPRDLTIEQYF. In nucleotides, the CDR3 is TGTGCCAGCAGTCCGCGGGACTTGACCATCGAGCAGTACTTC.

A single count supports this clone. The rearrangement uses TRBV28 and TRBJ2-1; 9 nucleotides align to TRBD2. The V gene's germline CDR1 is MDHEN and CDR2 SYDVKM. V dropped 3 bases and J dropped 7; count of bases not matched to a gene: 4. CDR3 length: 14 amino acids. The CDR3 reads CASSFGLAQNEQFF. The CDR3 bases are TGTGCCAGCAGTTTCGGACTAGCGCAAAATGAGCAGTTCTTC.

The CDR3 DNA is TGTGCCAGCTCGACCCCAACAGGGATTTTCTACAATGAGCAGTTCTTC. This translates into CASSTPTGIFYNEQFF. The chain joins TRBV18 to TRBJ2-1; D is possibly TRBD1 (6 bases). CDR1 is KGHSH, CDR2 LQKENI, per germline. The CDR3 contains 16 residues. Trimming removed 6 bases from V and 3 bases from J, with 18 bases in between. Variable domain in full (rest from reference TRBV18 and TRBJ2-1): NAGVMQNPRHLVRRRGQEARLRCSPMKGHSHVYWYRQLPEEGLKFMVYLQKENIIDESGMPKERFSAEFPKEGPSILRIQQVVRGDSAAYFCASSTPTGIFYNEQFFGPGTRLTVL.

The chain is built from TRBV9 and TRBJ1-6; 7 bases fit TRBD1. Germline CDR1 SGDLS, CDR2 YYNGEE. CDR3 length equals 16 residues. V dropped 0 bases and J dropped 4; count of bases not matched to a gene: 4. In nucleotides, the CDR3 is TGTGCCAGCAGCGTAGGGGGACAGTTGTATAATTCACCCCTCCACTTT. Translation gives CASSVGGQLYNSPLHF.

The rearrangement uses TRBV2 and TRBJ2-2; 8 bases map to TRBD1. With 6 bases clipped from V and 5 bases from J, the junction kept 5 bases outside the gene matches. CDR3 size: 14 residues. The V gene's germline CDR1 is SNHLY and CDR2 FYNNEI. The CDR3 region has the DNA TGTGCCAGCAGAGGAAGGACAGGGACCGGGGAGCTGTTTTTT. Protein: CASRGRTGTGELFF.

V gene TRBV5-6 combines with J gene TRBJ1-6; D unresolved. The CDR3 spans 15 residues. Germline loops: CDR1 SGHDT, CDR2 YYEEEE. Trimming stripped 4 bases from V and 2 bases from J, with 10 bases between. CDR3 in amino acids: CASSQEGTYNSPLHF. DNA for the CDR3: TGTGCCAGCAGCCAGGAGGGAACCTATAATTCACCCCTCCACTTT.

This chain links TRBV5-1 with TRBJ2-1; D ambiguous. CDR1 and CDR2 from the germline V gene are SGHRS and YFSETQ. This CDR3 is 15 amino acids long. V gave up 0 bases and J gave up 4 bases, with 11 bases separating them. The CDR3 coding sequence is TGCGCCAGCAGCTTGGCCGTTGACATTTACAATGAGCAGTTCTTC. Amino acids: CASSLAVDIYNEQFF.

The genes are TRBV3-1 (or the pseudogene TRBV3-2) and TRBJ1-6, with a possible D match to TRBD1 (5 bases). Trimming left V 1 base short and J 6 bases short, with 10 bases between. Germline loops: CDR1 LGHDT, CDR2 YNNKEL (reference sequence). This CDR3 has 15 amino acids. CDR3 coding DNA: TGTGCCAGCAGCCAAGGGGCAGGGATTAATTCACCCCTCCACTTT. Amino acid sequence: CASSQGAGINSPLHF.

The chain combines TRBV2 with TRBJ1-3; no clear D gene. Germline lookup yields CDR1 SNHLY and CDR2 FYNNEI. The CDR3 sequence is 14 residues long. The germline V and J ends were trimmed by 7 bases and 0 bases, with 10 bases remaining between them. The chain's CDR3 is CASNRESSGNTIYF. The CDR3 DNA is TGTGCCAGCAATCGGGAGAGCTCTGGAAACACCATATATTTT.

The table lists this clone with a count of one. The chain combines TRBV3-1 (or the pseudogene TRBV3-2) with TRBJ2-5, with TRBD2 matching 9 bases. The V gene end was trimmed by 1 base and the J gene end by 2 bases; junction bases not matched to a gene: 8. Germline V gene lookup returns CDR1 LGHDT and CDR2 YNNKEL (reference sequence). CDR3 length: 17 amino acids. Here the CDR3 DNA reads TGTGCCAGCAGCCAAGGGCGAGCGGGGGGTCGGCAAGAGACCCAGTACTTC. Translating it yields CASSQGRAGGRQETQYF.

This clone was counted a few times. The chain is built from TRBV11-2 and TRBJ1-4; unclear D gene. The CDR3 covers 13 residues. V was trimmed by 5 bases and J by 11 bases, leaving 15 bases between them. The V gene's germline CDR1 is SGHAT and CDR2 FQNNGV. CDR3 in amino acids: CASSPLTGRKLFF. As DNA, the CDR3 is TGTGCCAGCAGCCCCCTGACGGGGAGGAAACTGTTTTTT.

This clone occurred once. This rearrangement joins TRBV2 to TRBJ2-3, with 7 nucleotides matching TRBD2. Per germline, CDR1 SNHLY and CDR2 FYNNEI. V gave up 7 bases and J gave up 8 bases; unmatched junction bases: 12. The CDR3 sequence is 14 residues long. CDR3 coding DNA: TGTGCCAGCATAGTAAGCGGCTGGGGGGGTACGCAGTATTTT. Residues: CASIVSGWGGTQYF.

The chain employs TRBV5-1 and TRBJ2-7; 9 nucleotides match TRBD2. The CDR3 length is 17 residues. With 3 bases clipped from V and 5 bases from J, the junction kept 15 bases outside the gene matches. Germline V gene lookup returns CDR1 SGHRS and CDR2 YFSETQ. The DNA of the CDR3 is TGCGCCAGCAGCTCCATGATGGGGACTAGCACTCCCAACGAGCAGTACTTC. It yields the protein CASSSMMGTSTPNEQYF.

This rearrangement joins TRBV2 to TRBJ2-7; 10 bases map to TRBD2. CDR3 size: 14 residues. J lost 5 bases, V lost 7 bases, and 8 bases had no gene match. Germline V gene lookup returns CDR1 SNHLY and CDR2 FYNNEI. The chain's CDR3 is CASKRTSGTHEQYF. The DNA for the CDR3 is TGTGCCAGCAAGAGGACTAGCGGTACCCACGAGCAGTACTTC.

The chain carries TRBV7-3 and TRBJ2-3; 9 bases agree with TRBD2. Losses at the gene ends were 1 base for V and 7 bases for J; bases not matched to a gene: 15. CDR3 length: 18 residues. CDR1 SGHTA and CDR2 FQGTGA come from the germline V gene. The CDR3 nucleotides read TGTGCCAGCAGCTTAAGTTTAGCGGGGCTAGCGGGGAGCTATACGCAGTATTTT. Protein: CASSLSLAGLAGSYTQYF. Variable domain in full (rest from reference TRBV7-3 and TRBJ2-3): GAGVSQTPSNKVTEKGKYVELRCDPISGHTALYWYRQSLGQGPEFLIYFQGTGAADDSGLPNDRFFAVRPEGSVSTLKIQRTERGDSAVYLCASSLSLAGLAGSYTQYFGPGTRLTVL.

This clone has a handful of counts. This chain joins TRBV10-3 and TRBJ1-4; possible D gene TRBD1, 6 bases. The germline gives CDR1 ENHRY, CDR2 SYGVKD. The CDR3 contains 13 residues. The ends were cut back, 5 bases at V and 7 bases at J, with 11 bases in the middle. The CDR3 here is CAISSGTPEKLFF. CDR3 bases: TGTGCCATCAGTTCCGGGACACCTGAAAAACTGTTTTTT.